This entry lists 23 T cell receptor beta chains sequenced from one sample in a study of T cells of healthy individuals. MiXCR, applied by TCRdb to the 5' RACE reads, yields one record per CDR3 protein. In the table there are approximately 50,000 distinct CDR3 sequences, around 15% of which are singletons. These receptors all come from a human donor in good health.

This clonotype came up many times. The chain has TRBV5-5 and TRBJ2-3; 12 bases map to TRBD2. Germline-derived CDR1 and CDR2 are SGHKS and YYEKEE (reference sequence). V dropped 4 bases and J dropped 1; count of bases not matched to a gene: 7. The CDR3 runs 17 residues. The CDR3 reads CASSRRPSGGGTDTQYF. Here the CDR3 DNA reads TGTGCCAGCAGCCGTCGCCCTAGCGGGGGGGGCACAGATACGCAGTATTTT.

The rearrangement links TRBV7-8 to TRBJ2-7; TRBD2 matches at 14 bases. The CDR3 sequence is 16 residues long. The germline V gene has CDR1 SGHVS and CDR2 FQNEAQ. After removal of 5 bases from V and 2 bases from J, the junction contained 5 bases not matched to a gene. This CDR3 reads CASSPRTSGGTYEQYF. In nucleotides, the CDR3 is TGTGCCAGCAGCCCAAGGACTAGCGGGGGGACCTACGAGCAGTACTTC.

The V and J genes are TRBV7-9 and TRBJ2-7; 11 bases map to TRBD1. With V trimmed by 1 base and J by 6 bases, 2 bases remained unmatched. The CDR3 is 14 amino acids. Germline V lookup: CDR1 SEHNR, CDR2 FQNEAQ (reference sequence). The CDR3 region is CASSLGGTGGEQYF. The CDR3 DNA reads TGTGCCAGCAGCTTAGGGGGGACAGGGGGCGAGCAGTACTTC.

This clonotype was observed many times. J is TRBJ1-2 and V is TRBV5-4; no firm D call. V was pared by 3 bases and J by 6 bases, with 9 bases between. This CDR3 has 12 amino acids. The germline V gene has CDR1 SGHNT and CDR2 YYREEE (reference sequence). The CDR3 region is CASSSASNGYTF. CDR3 bases: TGTGCCAGCAGCTCCGCCTCGAATGGCTACACCTTC.

This clonotype was observed at least ten times. The V call is TRBV6-5, the J call TRBJ1-1, with D unclear. This CDR3 comprises 14 residues. In germline, CDR1 is MNHEY, CDR2 SVGAGI. The V and J ends lost 6 bases and 6 bases respectively, with 17 bases between them. CDR3 coding DNA: TGTGCCAGCAGCTCTCCAAACAAGCCCCCTGAAGCTTTCTTT. Amino acid sequence: CASSSPNKPPEAFF.

The chain joins TRBV28 to TRBJ2-5; TRBD1 aligns across 11 bases. CDR3 length: 17 residues. J gave up 4 bases and V 0 bases, and 7 bases lay outside the gene matches. Germline V gene data show CDR1 as MDHEN and CDR2 as SYDVKM. This CDR3 reads CASSLWDRGLGAETQYF. The CDR3 nucleotides read TGTGCCAGCAGTTTATGGGACAGGGGGCTGGGTGCAGAGACCCAGTACTTC.

The rearrangement uses TRBV9 and TRBJ1-1; D unclear. Germline values: CDR1 SGDLS, CDR2 YYNGEE. The V and J ends lost 3 bases and 2 bases respectively, with 14 bases between them. This CDR3 is built from 15 residues. DNA for the CDR3: TGTGCCAGCAGCGCCAGCCTATTAAGAAACACTGAAGCTTTCTTT. Translated: CASSASLLRNTEAFF. The whole variable domain, filled in from reference TRBV9 and TRBJ1-1, reads DSGVTQTPKHLITATGQRVTLRCSPRSGDLSVYWYQQSLDQGLQFLIQYYNGEERAKGNILERFSAQQFPDLHSELNLSSLELGDSALYFCASSASLLRNTEAFFGQGTRLTVV.

This chain uses TRBV2 with TRBJ2-4; 10 nucleotides line up with TRBD2. The V gene end was trimmed by 7 bases and the J gene end by 3 bases; junction bases not matched to a gene: 24. CDR1 is SNHLY, CDR2 FYNNEI, per germline. CDR3 length equals 21 residues. CDR3: CASTEGGYVAGGYLGKNIQYF. As DNA, the CDR3 is TGTGCCAGCACCGAAGGGGGCTACGTAGCGGGAGGATACCTGGGCAAAAACATTCAGTACTTC.

In its sample, this clonotype was seen many times. This chain links TRBV25-1 with TRBJ2-5, with D possibly TRBD2 on 7 matching bases. The CDR3 is 16 amino acids. Germline V lookup: CDR1 MGHDK, CDR2 SYGVNS. Trimming pared 0 bases from V and 7 bases from J, leaving 18 bases between. CDR3 in amino acids: CASSEYGGANHGTQYF. Written as DNA, the CDR3 is TGTGCCAGCAGTGAATATGGGGGGGCCAATCATGGGACCCAGTACTTC.

This clonotype was detected many times. This sequence joins TRBV6-5 and TRBJ1-5; no definite D call. This CDR3 has 15 residues. CDR1 is MNHEY and CDR2 is SVGAGI in the germline V gene. Trimming took off 6 bases at V and 0 bases at J, with 12 bases between the two ends. The CDR3 loop is CASSPIRGSNQPQHF. The CDR3 DNA is TGTGCCAGCAGCCCCATCCGCGGTAGCAATCAGCCCCAGCATTTT.

Of note for this clonotype: The conserved closing phenylalanine or tryptophan is absent in this CDR3, likely reflecting a read error. This chain joins TRBV14 and TRBJ2-1; maybe TRBD2 (5 bases). There are 14 residues in the CDR3. In germline, CDR1 is SGHDN, CDR2 FVKESK. V gave up 0 bases and J gave up 9 bases, with 12 bases separating them. The CDR3 nucleotides are TGTGCCAGCAGCCAAGAGAGGGTTGGAACTGAGCAGTTCTCC. Translated: CASSQERVGTEQFS.

This clonotype was counted ten times or more. This chain links TRBV18 with TRBJ2-3; 10 bases match TRBD1. V dropped 3 bases and J dropped 5; count of bases not matched to a gene: 5. Germline CDR1 KGHSH, CDR2 LQKENI. The CDR3 is made up of 15 amino acids. CDR3 protein: CASSPDRGPIDTQYF. The CDR3 nucleotides read TGTGCCAGCTCACCCGACAGGGGGCCAATAGATACGCAGTATTTT. The variable domain in full, completed from reference TRBV18 and TRBJ2-3, reads NAGVMQNPRHLVRRRGQEARLRCSPMKGHSHVYWYRQLPEEGLKFMVYLQKENIIDESGMPKERFSAEFPKEGPSILRIQQVVRGDSAAYFCASSPDRGPIDTQYFGPGTRLTVL.

This clonotype has at least ten counts. The rearrangement uses TRBV2 and TRBJ2-7, with 7 bases that match TRBD1. This CDR3 region has 13 residues. The V segment lost 4 bases and the J segment 8 bases; nucleotides outside the gene matches: 8. Germline V gives CDR1 SNHLY, CDR2 FYNNEI. CDR3 sequence reads: CASSVGTAAKQYF. For the CDR3, the DNA is TGTGCCAGCAGTGTCGGGACAGCTGCGAAGCAGTACTTC.

The V call is TRBV13, the J call TRBJ2-5; TRBD2 matches at 10 bases. Germline CDR1 and CDR2: PRHDT and FYEKMQ (reference sequence). The ends lost 5 bases at V and 0 bases at J; junction bases unmatched: 12. This CDR3 has 18 residues. The CDR3 coding sequence is TGTGCCAGCAGCACTACCAACACTAGCGGGGACTACCAAGAGACCCAGTACTTC. This gives the protein CASSTTNTSGDYQETQYF.

Many counts were recorded for this clonotype. The V gene is TRBV7-8, the J gene TRBJ1-4; tentatively, D is TRBD1 (6 bases). This CDR3 contains 16 residues. V was shortened by 0 bases and J by 8 bases, with 16 bases between the two germline ends. The germline CDR1 and CDR2 sequences are SGHVS and FQNEAQ. The CDR3 loop reads CASSLASRGVMEKLFF. The CDR3 DNA reads as TGTGCCAGCAGCTTAGCTTCAAGGGGGGTGATGGAAAAACTGTTTTTT.

This clonotype was seen repeatedly, ten times or more. V usage is TRBV12-3 or TRBV12-4 and J usage is TRBJ2-7, with TRBD2 matching 10 bases. J gave up 3 bases and V 6 bases, and 14 bases lay outside the gene matches. The CDR3 loop spans 17 amino acids. The CDR3 DNA reads TGTGCCAGCAGCTTTACAGGGGGGGGACTAGCGAGCTACGAGCAGTACTTC. This gives the protein CASSFTGGGLASYEQYF.

This chain joins TRBV7-9 and TRBJ1-2, with a possible D match to TRBD1 (6 bases). CDR1 and CDR2 from the germline V gene are SEHNR and FQNEAQ (reference sequence). The length of the CDR3 is 13 residues. The ends were cut back, 10 bases at V and 4 bases at J, with 16 bases in the middle. The CDR3 DNA sequence: TGTGCCACCCAGGGGCGGGTCGGCTATGGCTACACCTTC. Amino acid sequence: CATQGRVGYGYTF. Using reference TRBV7-9 and TRBJ1-2 for the parts outside the CDR3, the full variable domain is DTGVSQNPRHKITKRGQNVTFRCDPISEHNRLYWYRQTLGQGPEFLTYFQNEAQLEKSRLLSDRFSAERPKGSFSTLEIQRTEQGDSAMYLCATQGRVGYGYTFGSGTRLTVV.

In its sample, this clonotype was seen a few times. The chain couples TRBV12-3 or TRBV12-4 to TRBJ2-1; D uncertain. The CDR3 has 14 amino acids. The V end was cut by 6 bases, the J end by 4 bases, with 13 bases between. Written as DNA, the CDR3 is TGTGCCAGCAGCTCCATAAGCCAGTACAATGAGCAGTTCTTC. Amino acid sequence: CASSSISQYNEQFF.

This clonotype was picked up many times. This chain joins TRBV24-1 and TRBJ2-7; no reliable D call. V was trimmed by 0 bases and J by 3 bases, leaving 11 bases between them. This CDR3 is 15 amino acids long. CDR1 and CDR2 from the germline V gene are KGHDR and SFDVKD. The CDR3 bases are TGTGCCACCAGTGATTTGCGGACCTCCCGCTACGAGCAGTACTTC. Translating it yields CATSDLRTSRYEQYF.

Ten or more counts support this clonotype. This rearrangement joins TRBV4-3 to TRBJ2-7, with 7 bases aligning to TRBD2. V lost 4 bases to trimming and J lost 1 base; unmatched junction nucleotides: 10. CDR3 size: 16 residues. CDR1 and CDR2 from the germline V gene are LGHNA and YSLEER. CDR3 sequence: CASSPGTGGGSYEQYF. The CDR3 region has the DNA TGCGCCAGCAGCCCGGGGACGGGAGGAGGGTCCTACGAGCAGTACTTC.

The chain links TRBV19 to TRBJ1-1, with D perhaps TRBD1 (5 bases). The CDR3 length is 15 residues. Germline V CDR1 and CDR2: LNHDA, SQIVND (reference sequence). Trimming left V 0 bases short and J 1 base short, with 9 bases between. The CDR3 reads CASSIDLTENTEAFF. The CDR3 DNA follows: TGTGCCAGTAGTATAGATCTGACAGAGAACACTGAAGCTTTCTTT.

This clonotype was detected only a few times. The gene calls are TRBV12-3 or TRBV12-4 and TRBJ1-5; D is uncertain. The ends were cut back, 7 bases at V and 0 bases at J, with 25 bases in the middle. The CDR3 runs 19 residues. The DNA for the CDR3 is TGTGCCAGCAACCCTCTTTTAGGAGTCGGTCCACTTAGCAATCAGCCCCAGCATTTT. Translation gives CASNPLLGVGPLSNQPQHF.

By sample fraction, this clonotype is medium-sized. This chain links TRBV9 with TRBJ2-7; 7 positions agree with TRBD2. The CDR3 is made up of 15 amino acids. CDR1 is SGDLS and CDR2 is YYNGEE in the germline V gene. Trimming took 1 base from V and 3 from J; bases not matched to a gene: 7. Here the CDR3 DNA reads TGTGCCAGCAGCGTAAGCGGCCTAGCGGTCTACGAGCAGTACTTC. Its translation is CASSVSGLAVYEQYF.